This entry features one T cell receptor beta chain sequence. This sample stems from a study of T-cell reconstitution after alpha-beta-depleted transplantation in children. CDR1 is DFQATT, CDR2 SNEGSKA, per germline (reference sequence). The V end was cut by 3 bases, the J end by 3 bases, with 20 bases between. This CDR3 contains 17 residues. The TCRbeta library incorporated unique molecular identifiers. TCRdb reprocessed the PCR reads via MiXCR and lists one record per CDR3 protein. The table lists a few hundred thousand distinct CDR3 sequences, roughly 25% of them singletons. The sample consisted of PBMCs, mostly from graft donor cells, taken 180 days after TCRalphabeta/CD19-depleted stem cell transplant. The genes are TRBV20-1 and TRBJ1-4, with a possible D match to TRBD1 (6 bases). The receptor was isolated from a male patient between 5 and 17 years old who had a stem cell transplant for acute lymphoblastic leukemia, so the T cells may come from the graft donor. The CDR3 reads CSASGRGRPAANEKLFF. Written as DNA, the CDR3 is TGCAGTGCTAGTGGCCGGGGGCGACCCGCGGCTAATGAAAAACTGTTTTTT.